The 10 T cell receptor beta chains in this list originate from one sample, sequenced in a study of T-cell memory formation after mild COVID-19. In TCRdb, the 5' RACE reads were re-called with MiXCR into one record per CDR3 protein. The sample contains approximately 390,000 distinct CDR3 sequences, approximately 15% of which appear only once. Sequenced material: PBMCs or a T cell subset sorted from them (not recorded which). The receptors derive from a man between 18 and 35 years old who had mild COVID-19 (a few samples of this study predate the infection). Cell type and time point are not known.

This clonotype turned up a few times. The J gene is TRBJ2-2, the V gene TRBV24-1; the match to TRBD1 covers 7 bases. Germline V CDR1 and CDR2: KGHDR, SFDVKD. CDR3 size: 16 residues. The junction had 5 bases not matched to a gene; V was cut back by 3 bases and J by 2 bases. CDR3 coding DNA: TGTGCCACCAGTGATCCCGGGACAGTCAACACCGGGGAGCTGTTTTTT. Translation: CATSDPGTVNTGELFF.

The V call is TRBV4-3, the J call TRBJ1-2; D remains unclear. The V end was cut by 0 bases, the J end by 4 bases, with 9 bases between. Germline V gene lookup returns CDR1 LGHNA and CDR2 YSLEER. The CDR3 runs to 14 residues. CDR3 DNA: TGCGCCAGCAGCCAAGATCGGGGTGGCTATGGCTACACCTTC. Protein sequence: CASSQDRGGYGYTF.

The rearrangement links TRBV7-9 to TRBJ2-2; 10 bases align to TRBD1. V trimming: 5 bases; J trimming: 5 bases; junction bases outside the gene matches: 5. The CDR3 is made up of 15 amino acids. Germline lookup yields CDR1 SEHNR and CDR2 FQNEAQ (reference sequence). CDR3 DNA: TGTGCCAGCAGCCCCAGGACAGGGGGAACCGGGGAGCTGTTTTTT. It yields the protein CASSPRTGGTGELFF. Based on the CDR3 plus reference TRBV7-9 and TRBJ2-2, the full variable domain is DTGVSQNPRHKITKRGQNVTFRCDPISEHNRLYWYRQTLGQGPEFLTYFQNEAQLEKSRLLSDRFSAERPKGSFSTLEIQRTEQGDSAMYLCASSPRTGGTGELFFGEGSRLTVL.

This chain uses TRBV10-3 with TRBJ2-2, with D possibly being TRBD1 (5 bases). V was cut by 7 bases and J by 5 bases, with 8 bases left in between. Looked up from germline, CDR1 is ENHRY and CDR2 is SYGVKD. The CDR3 extends over 12 amino acids. In DNA form, the CDR3 reads TGTGCCATCAAGCGACAGACCGGGGAGCTGTTTTTT. This gives the protein CAIKRQTGELFF.

This clonotype has ten or more counts. The chain has TRBV15 and TRBJ2-5; TRBD1 aligns across 10 bases. The CDR3 sequence is 17 residues long. The J segment lost 6 bases and the V segment lost 0 bases, leaving 10 bases of the junction unmatched. CDR1 and CDR2 (germline): LNHNV, YYDKDF (reference sequence). The CDR3 DNA is TGTGCCACCAGCAGAGATATGGGACAGGGGCGAACGAAGACCCAGTACTTC. Protein: CATSRDMGQGRTKTQYF. Looking up the rest from reference TRBV15 and TRBJ2-5 gives the full variable domain: DAMVIQNPRYQVTQFGKPVTLSCSQTLNHNVMYWYQQKSSQAPKLLFHYYDKDFNNEADTPDNFQSRRPNTSFCFLDIRSPGLGDTAMYLCATSRDMGQGRTKTQYFGPGTRLLVL.

The sample holds a few counts of this clonotype. The V call is TRBV27, the J call TRBJ2-6; the D is unclear. This CDR3 has 14 residues. The V end lost 1 base, the J end lost 2 bases, and 3 bases lay between the germline ends. Germline-derived CDR1 and CDR2 are MNHEY and SMNVEV (reference sequence). DNA of the CDR3: TGTGCCAGCAGTTTATTGGCTGGGGCCAACGTCCTGACTTTC. It is translated as CASSLLAGANVLTF.

A few counts support this clonotype. J is TRBJ1-6 and V is TRBV6-6, with D tentatively TRBD1 (5 bases). Trimming took off 7 bases at V and 7 bases at J, with 8 bases between the two ends. CDR3 length: 12 residues. Germline V gene data show CDR1 as MNHNY and CDR2 as SVGAGI (reference sequence). In DNA form, the CDR3 reads TGTGCCAGCACCCGGGGGAATTCACCCCTCCACTTT. It is translated as CASTRGNSPLHF.

This clonotype showed up just a few times. The junction departs from the called germline gene at one end, perhaps through a read error. The gene calls are TRBV7-9 and TRBJ2-5; D is possibly TRBD1 (6 bases). This CDR3 has 13 residues. Per the germline V gene, CDR1 is SEHNR and CDR2 is FQNEAQ (reference sequence). The DNA of the CDR3 is TGTGCCAGCAGCTTAGCCGCAGGGGAGAGCCAGTACTTC. The encoded protein is CASSLAAGESQYF.

The chain recombines TRBV12-5 with TRBJ2-7; D unclear. CDR1 is LGHNT and CDR2 is FRNRAP in the germline V gene. V was trimmed by 1 base and J by 3 bases, leaving 4 bases between them. This CDR3 has 12 residues. CDR3 sequence reads: CASGLDFYEQYF. The DNA of the CDR3 is TGTGCTAGTGGTTTGGACTTCTACGAGCAGTACTTC.

This clonotype was found a few times. The gene calls are TRBV12-3 or TRBV12-4 and TRBJ2-3; D is unresolved. This CDR3 comprises 12 residues. Trimming took 1 base from V and 7 from J, leaving 6 bases between them. CDR3 in DNA: TGTGCCAGCAGTTTAGAGAATTATACGCAGTATTTT. Translated: CASSLENYTQYF.